Listed below are T cell receptor beta chains from one sample, sequenced in a study of blood T cells in healthy people across ages. In TCRdb, the 5' RACE reads were re-called with MiXCR into one record per CDR3 protein. The profile shows over 600,000 distinct CDR3 sequences, roughly 43% of them singletons. Sequencing was done on a sample of blood. The receptor set was obtained from an elderly man in good health. The CDR3 runs from the conserved cysteine through the conserved F or W. The order of the fields is CDR3 DNA, CDR3 protein, D gene, V gene, clone size, J gene. The D gene is left open where the match is weak. Clone size is not always given. Where it is, it says once, few, many or a class for expanded clones.

CDR3nt: TGTGCCAGCAGCTTAGCGAGGGAGGGCCTGGGGGACAATGAGCAGTTCTTC
CDR3aa: CASSLAREGLGDNEQFF
d_gene: TRBD2
v_gene: TRBV7-8
abundance: few
j_gene: TRBJ2-1

CDR3nt: TGCAGTACTGGCCGGGACAGGGGGCTCGGTGAGCAGTTCTTC
CDR3aa: CSTGRDRGLGEQFF
d_gene: TRBD1
v_gene: TRBV20-1
abundance: .
j_gene: TRBJ2-1

CDR3nt: TGTGCCAGCAGTTTGGGTAGGCGCACAGATACGCAGTATTTT
CDR3aa: CASSLGRRTDTQYF
d_gene: .
v_gene: TRBV6-5
abundance: many
j_gene: TRBJ2-3

CDR3nt: TGTGCCAGCAGCGTAGCCCCGGAGGGCCTCTACAATGAGCAGTTCTTC
CDR3aa: CASSVAPEGLYNEQFF
d_gene: .
v_gene: TRBV9
abundance: .
j_gene: TRBJ2-1

CDR3nt: TGTGCCAGCAGCCAAGAGGGCAGGGCGCAAGAGACCCAGTACTTC
CDR3aa: CASSQEGRAQETQYF
d_gene: .
v_gene: TRBV3-1
abundance: many
j_gene: TRBJ2-5

CDR3nt: TGTGCCAGCATGCGGCGAAGGAAAGAAGAGACCCAGTACTTC
CDR3aa: CASMRRRKEETQYF
d_gene: .
v_gene: TRBV27
abundance: .
j_gene: TRBJ2-5

CDR3nt: TGCGCCAGCAGCATTCCGGGACAGGGGGCTCATAAGTTCTTC
CDR3aa: CASSIPGQGAHKFF
d_gene: TRBD1
v_gene: TRBV10-2
abundance: .
j_gene: TRBJ2-1

CDR3nt: TGTGCCAGCAGTGAAAACAGGGGTAGTGGGAGCAATCAGCCCCAGCATTTT
CDR3aa: CASSENRGSGSNQPQHF
d_gene: TRBD1
v_gene: TRBV6-1
abundance: few
j_gene: TRBJ1-5

CDR3nt: TGCGCCAGCAGACTAGCCCTAGCGGGTGTGAGCACAGATACGCAGTATTTT
CDR3aa: CASRLALAGVSTDTQYF
d_gene: TRBD2
v_gene: TRBV4-3
abundance: few
j_gene: TRBJ2-3

CDR3nt: TGTGCCAGCAGCGTAGCAGGGGGGAGAGATCTCCAAGAGACCCAGTACTTC
CDR3aa: CASSVAGGRDLQETQYF
d_gene: .
v_gene: TRBV9
abundance: .
j_gene: TRBJ2-5

CDR3nt: TGTGCCAGCAGCGCGACAGGGAAGGGTGAAAAACTGTTTTTT
CDR3aa: CASSATGKGEKLFF
d_gene: TRBD1
v_gene: TRBV7-2
abundance: few
j_gene: TRBJ1-4

CDR3nt: TGCGCCAGCAGTGTAAGAGTCACAGATACGCAGTATTTT
CDR3aa: CASSVRVTDTQYF
d_gene: .
v_gene: TRBV10-1
abundance: .
j_gene: TRBJ2-3

CDR3nt: TGTGCCAGCACCTTATGGACAGAGCTTCCCTACGAGCAGTACTTC
CDR3aa: CASTLWTELPYEQYF
d_gene: .
v_gene: TRBV9
abundance: .
j_gene: TRBJ2-7

CDR3nt: TGTGCCAGCAGTTACCTGTCCCGTGATACGCAGTATTTT
CDR3aa: CASSYLSRDTQYF
d_gene: .
v_gene: TRBV6-2/TRBV6-3
abundance: many
j_gene: TRBJ2-3

CDR3nt: TGTGCCAGCAGCCAAGAATGGACTAGTCACACCGGGGAGCTGTTTTTT
CDR3aa: CASSQEWTSHTGELFF
d_gene: TRBD2
v_gene: TRBV3-1
abundance: few
j_gene: TRBJ2-2

CDR3nt: TGTGCCAGCAGCTTAGCTAGTTCACCGGGCCCGAAAGCTTTCTTT
CDR3aa: CASSLASSPGPKAFF
d_gene: .
v_gene: TRBV7-2
abundance: .
j_gene: TRBJ1-1

CDR3nt: TGCAGCGTTGATGCTCGGGAGAATTCACCCCTCCACTTT
CDR3aa: CSVDARENSPLHF
d_gene: .
v_gene: TRBV29-1
abundance: .
j_gene: TRBJ1-6

CDR3nt: TGTGCCAGCAGGCGCCTCTTAGCGGGAGTTTATAATGAGCAGTTCTTC
CDR3aa: CASRRLLAGVYNEQFF
d_gene: TRBD2
v_gene: TRBV6-5
abundance: few
j_gene: TRBJ2-1

CDR3nt: TGCAGCGTTGCCCCAACTAATGAAAAACTGTTTTTT
CDR3aa: CSVAPTNEKLFF
d_gene: .
v_gene: TRBV29-1
abundance: few
j_gene: TRBJ1-4

CDR3nt: TGTGCCAGCAGCGGCCAAGTCGACTACGAGCAGTACTTC
CDR3aa: CASSGQVDYEQYF
d_gene: .
v_gene: TRBV11-1
abundance: .
j_gene: TRBJ2-7

CDR3nt: TGCGCCAGCAGCCAACGGGAGCAGACAGGGGAGGTGAGCAATCAGCCCCAGCATTTT
CDR3aa: CASSQREQTGEVSNQPQHF
d_gene: TRBD1
v_gene: TRBV4-1
abundance: few
j_gene: TRBJ1-5

CDR3nt: TGCGCCAGCAGCCGGCGAGCAGGGGGGTACGAGCAGTACTTC
CDR3aa: CASSRRAGGYEQYF
d_gene: .
v_gene: TRBV4-3
abundance: many
j_gene: TRBJ2-7

CDR3nt: TGTGCCAGTAGCTTGACAAGGACCGACGAGCAGTACTTC
CDR3aa: CASSLTRTDEQYF
d_gene: .
v_gene: TRBV19
abundance: .
j_gene: TRBJ2-7

CDR3nt: TGTGCCAGCAGCTTAGCGCTTCAGGGGGCCCAAGAGACCCAGTACTTC
CDR3aa: CASSLALQGAQETQYF
d_gene: TRBD1
v_gene: TRBV7-9
abundance: .
j_gene: TRBJ2-5

CDR3nt: TGTGCCAGCAGTCCGCCTCGCTTAGGGTTGGGCATTCAGTACTTC
CDR3aa: CASSPPRLGLGIQYF
d_gene: .
v_gene: TRBV28
abundance: .
j_gene: TRBJ2-4

CDR3nt: TGTGCCACCAGTGATGGACTAGCGGTCAATGAGCAGTTCTTC
CDR3aa: CATSDGLAVNEQFF
d_gene: TRBD2
v_gene: TRBV24-1
abundance: .
j_gene: TRBJ2-1

CDR3nt: TGCAGTGCTAGAGATGAGGCTAATCAGCCCCAGCATTTT
CDR3aa: CSARDEANQPQHF
d_gene: .
v_gene: TRBV20-1
abundance: few
j_gene: TRBJ1-5

CDR3nt: TGCGCCAGCAGCCAAGGGGGAAGGGGGTCGGACTATGGCTACACCTTC
CDR3aa: CASSQGGRGSDYGYTF
d_gene: .
v_gene: TRBV4-3
abundance: once
j_gene: TRBJ1-2

CDR3nt: TGTGCCAGCAGCTTAGGTGGCGGTACTAGTGGCTACACCTTC
CDR3aa: CASSLGGGTSGYTF
d_gene: .
v_gene: TRBV11-2
abundance: few
j_gene: TRBJ1-2

CDR3nt: TGCGCCAGCAGCTTGGATGGGGGCGTTTGGGACGAGCAGTACTTC
CDR3aa: CASSLDGGVWDEQYF
d_gene: .
v_gene: TRBV5-1
abundance: few
j_gene: TRBJ2-7

CDR3nt: TGTGCCAGCAGTTTACAAGGCTTGGACGGTAGCACAGATACGCAGTATTTT
CDR3aa: CASSLQGLDGSTDTQYF
d_gene: .
v_gene: TRBV27
abundance: .
j_gene: TRBJ2-3

CDR3nt: TGTGCCAGCAGCTCATTTGGGACAGGGGGCAGGGGTTACACCTTC
CDR3aa: CASSSFGTGGRGYTF
d_gene: TRBD1
v_gene: TRBV5-6
abundance: .
j_gene: TRBJ1-2

CDR3nt: TGCAGCGCCAAACCAACCGGGACAGGAGCACAAGAGACCCAGTACTTC
CDR3aa: CSAKPTGTGAQETQYF
d_gene: TRBD1
v_gene: TRBV29-1
abundance: few
j_gene: TRBJ2-5

CDR3nt: TGCGCCAGCGGTGAGGCAGGGGGTTTTAGTGGCTACACCTTC
CDR3aa: CASGEAGGFSGYTF
d_gene: TRBD1
v_gene: TRBV5-1
abundance: .
j_gene: TRBJ1-2

CDR3nt: TGTGCTAGCAGCTTAGGGGGGGCGCCGGGAGAGACCCAGTACTTC
CDR3aa: CASSLGGAPGETQYF
d_gene: .
v_gene: TRBV7-7
abundance: few
j_gene: TRBJ2-5

CDR3nt: TGTGCCAGCACAAGGGGGAATAACTATGGCTACACCTTC
CDR3aa: CASTRGNNYGYTF
d_gene: .
v_gene: TRBV18
abundance: many
j_gene: TRBJ1-2

CDR3nt: TGTGCCAGCAGTGTCACGAACACCTGGGAGCTGTTTTTT
CDR3aa: CASSVTNTWELFF
d_gene: .
v_gene: TRBV28
abundance: .
j_gene: TRBJ2-2

CDR3nt: TGTGCCAGCAGCCAAGCCGGACTAGCGGGGGGGCCTCAGACCCAGTACTTC
CDR3aa: CASSQAGLAGGPQTQYF
d_gene: TRBD2
v_gene: TRBV7-2
abundance: .
j_gene: TRBJ2-5

CDR3nt: TGTGCCAGCAGCTTTTTAGCGGGAGATTACAAAAACATTCAGTACTTC
CDR3aa: CASSFLAGDYKNIQYF
d_gene: TRBD2
v_gene: TRBV7-8
abundance: .
j_gene: TRBJ2-4

CDR3nt: TGTGCCAGCAGCCCGGACTCAGGGGCTGGGGAGCAGTTCTTC
CDR3aa: CASSPDSGAGEQFF
d_gene: .
v_gene: TRBV5-4
abundance: .
j_gene: TRBJ2-1

CDR3nt: TGCAGCCATGGAAGGTACAATGAGCAGTTCTTC
CDR3aa: CSHGRYNEQFF
d_gene: .
v_gene: TRBV29-1
abundance: many
j_gene: TRBJ2-1

CDR3nt: TGCGCCAGCAGCTTGGACACAGCGAACACTGAAGCTTTCTTT
CDR3aa: CASSLDTANTEAFF
d_gene: .
v_gene: TRBV5-1
abundance: few
j_gene: TRBJ1-1

CDR3nt: TGCAGCGTTGAAGAGGGCCACCAATCCGTCTACCTCCGTACTGACGAGCAGTACTTC
CDR3aa: CSVEEGHQSVYLRTDEQYF
d_gene: .
v_gene: TRBV29-1
abundance: many
j_gene: TRBJ2-7

CDR3nt: TGTGCCAGCAGCTCCCTTAGCGCCAGCACAGATACGCAGTATTTT
CDR3aa: CASSSLSASTDTQYF
d_gene: .
v_gene: TRBV7-6
abundance: many
j_gene: TRBJ2-3

CDR3nt: TGTGCCAGCAGTCCTCGACAGGGCGTGCAGACCCAGTACTTC
CDR3aa: CASSPRQGVQTQYF
d_gene: TRBD1
v_gene: TRBV6-5
abundance: few
j_gene: TRBJ2-5

CDR3nt: TGTGCCAGCAGCCAACTGAGGACAGGGGTTAATAATTCACCCCTCCACTTT
CDR3aa: CASSQLRTGVNNSPLHF
d_gene: TRBD1
v_gene: TRBV14
abundance: .
j_gene: TRBJ1-6

CDR3nt: TGTGCCAGCAGATTAAAAGCACCTACGCAGTATTTT
CDR3aa: CASRLKAPTQYF
d_gene: .
v_gene: TRBV12-3/TRBV12-4
abundance: .
j_gene: TRBJ2-3

CDR3nt: TGTGCCAGTCGCCGTAGACAGGGTAGTAACGGCGAGCAGTACTTC
CDR3aa: CASRRRQGSNGEQYF
d_gene: TRBD1
v_gene: TRBV27
abundance: few
j_gene: TRBJ2-7

CDR3nt: TGTGCCAGCAGCGGCTGGGAGCGGGGGTATCGCACAGATACGCAGTATTTT
CDR3aa: CASSGWERGYRTDTQYF
d_gene: TRBD2
v_gene: TRBV7-2
abundance: .
j_gene: TRBJ2-3

CDR3nt: TGTGCCAGCAGGGATTCCGGGGAGACCCAGTACTTC
CDR3aa: CASRDSGETQYF
d_gene: .
v_gene: TRBV5-4
abundance: few
j_gene: TRBJ2-5

CDR3nt: TGTGCCGGCAGCTTAGTAGGGGGGAACACTGAAGCTTTCTTT
CDR3aa: CAGSLVGGNTEAFF
d_gene: .
v_gene: TRBV13
abundance: once
j_gene: TRBJ1-1

CDR3nt: TGTGCCAGCAGTTTAGCGGAGCGGGGGGATTACAATGAGCAGTTCTTC
CDR3aa: CASSLAERGDYNEQFF
d_gene: TRBD2
v_gene: TRBV12-3/TRBV12-4
abundance: few
j_gene: TRBJ2-1

CDR3nt: TGTGCCAGCAGCTTTCCCGATAGGGGCTACACCTTC
CDR3aa: CASSFPDRGYTF
d_gene: .
v_gene: TRBV7-2
abundance: once
j_gene: TRBJ1-2

CDR3nt: TGCAGTGCAGACGAGCGGGAGACCCAGTACTTC
CDR3aa: CSADERETQYF
d_gene: .
v_gene: TRBV20-1
abundance: .
j_gene: TRBJ2-5

CDR3nt: TGTGCCAGCAGCCCCTCGGAGCCGGAGACCCAGTACTTC
CDR3aa: CASSPSEPETQYF
d_gene: .
v_gene: TRBV7-6
abundance: .
j_gene: TRBJ2-5